Sequencing of this T cell receptor beta chain was carried out in a study of blood T cells in healthy people across ages. Study-level results: Age advanced and TCR beta diversity per million T cells fell, roughly linearly.

The second PCR ran about 6 to 12 cycles with a sample-barcoded 5' primer and J-beta primers. One entry per CDR3 protein results from TCRdb running MiXCR on the 5' RACE reads. Here the sample spans 1.5 million or so distinct CDR3 sequences, approximately 38% being singletons. As concerns this clonotype: Antigen: not known.

The TCR comes from a woman aged 18-29 years in good health. The sequencing input was blood.

DNA for the CDR3: TGTGCCAGCAGCGTAGCCAAGACCCCAAGGGGCTACACCTTC. It translates to CASSVAKTPRGYTF. The chain combines TRBV9 with TRBJ1-2; no firm D call. Germline V lookup: CDR1 SGDLS, CDR2 YYNGEE. This CDR3 has 14 residues. V was clipped by 0 bases and J by 8 bases, with 14 bases between them.